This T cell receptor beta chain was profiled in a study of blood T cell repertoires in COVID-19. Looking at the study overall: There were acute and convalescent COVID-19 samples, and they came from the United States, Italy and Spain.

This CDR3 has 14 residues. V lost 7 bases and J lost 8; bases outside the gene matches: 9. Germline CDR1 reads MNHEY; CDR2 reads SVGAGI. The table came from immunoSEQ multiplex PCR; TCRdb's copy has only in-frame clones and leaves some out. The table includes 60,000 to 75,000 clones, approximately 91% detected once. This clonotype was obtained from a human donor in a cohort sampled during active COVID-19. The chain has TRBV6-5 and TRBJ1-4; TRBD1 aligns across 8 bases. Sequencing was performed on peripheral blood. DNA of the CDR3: TGTGCCAGCATAGCGGACAGGGCGAGGGAAAAACTGTTTTTT. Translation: CASIADRAREKLFF.